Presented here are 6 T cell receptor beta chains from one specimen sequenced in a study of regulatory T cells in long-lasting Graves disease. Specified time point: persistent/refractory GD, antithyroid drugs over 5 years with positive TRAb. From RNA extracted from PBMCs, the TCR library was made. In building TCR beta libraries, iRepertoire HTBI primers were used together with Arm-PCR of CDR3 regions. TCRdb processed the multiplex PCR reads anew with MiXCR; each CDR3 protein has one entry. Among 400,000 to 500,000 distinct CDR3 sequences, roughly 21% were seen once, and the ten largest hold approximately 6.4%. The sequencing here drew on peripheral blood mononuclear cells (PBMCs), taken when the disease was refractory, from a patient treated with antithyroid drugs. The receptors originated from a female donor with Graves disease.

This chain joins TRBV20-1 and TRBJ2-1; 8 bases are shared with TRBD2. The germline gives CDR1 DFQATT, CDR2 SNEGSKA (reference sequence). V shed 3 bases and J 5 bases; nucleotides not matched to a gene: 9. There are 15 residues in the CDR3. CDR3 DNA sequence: TGCAGTGCTAGTCAATCGGGGGGGAAGCACAATGAGCAGTTCTTC. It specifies CSASQSGGKHNEQFF.

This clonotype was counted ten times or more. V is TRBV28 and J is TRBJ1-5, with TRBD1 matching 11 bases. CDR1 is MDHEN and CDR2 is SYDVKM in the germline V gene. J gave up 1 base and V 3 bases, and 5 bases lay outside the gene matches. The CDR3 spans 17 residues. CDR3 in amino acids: CASSFPGQGASNQPQHF. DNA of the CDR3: TGTGCCAGCAGTTTCCCCGGACAGGGGGCGAGCAATCAGCCCCAGCATTTT.

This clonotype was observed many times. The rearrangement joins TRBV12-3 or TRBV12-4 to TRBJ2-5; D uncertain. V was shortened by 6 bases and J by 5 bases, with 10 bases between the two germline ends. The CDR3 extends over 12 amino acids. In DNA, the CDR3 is TGTGCCAGCAGCTCCACCGGTGAGACCCAGTACTTC. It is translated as CASSSTGETQYF.

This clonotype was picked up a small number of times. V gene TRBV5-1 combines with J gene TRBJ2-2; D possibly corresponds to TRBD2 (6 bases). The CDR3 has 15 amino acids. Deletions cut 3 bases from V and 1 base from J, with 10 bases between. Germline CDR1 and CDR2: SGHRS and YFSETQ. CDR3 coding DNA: TGCGCCAGCAGCTCGGGGGAAAAGAACACCGGGGAGCTGTTTTTT. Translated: CASSSGEKNTGELFF. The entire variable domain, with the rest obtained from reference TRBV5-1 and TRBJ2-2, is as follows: KAGVTQTPRYLIKTRGQQVTLSCSPISGHRSVSWYQQTPGQGLQFLFEYFSETQRNKGNFPGRFSGRQFSNSRSEMNVSTLELGDSALYLCASSSGEKNTGELFFGEGSRLTVL.

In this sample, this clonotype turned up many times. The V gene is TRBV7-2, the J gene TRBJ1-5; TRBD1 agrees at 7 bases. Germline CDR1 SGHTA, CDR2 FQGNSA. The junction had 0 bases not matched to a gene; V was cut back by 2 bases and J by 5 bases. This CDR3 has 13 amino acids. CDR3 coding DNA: TGTGCCAGCAGCTTACAGGGGGATCAGCCCCAGCATTTT. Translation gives CASSLQGDQPQHF.

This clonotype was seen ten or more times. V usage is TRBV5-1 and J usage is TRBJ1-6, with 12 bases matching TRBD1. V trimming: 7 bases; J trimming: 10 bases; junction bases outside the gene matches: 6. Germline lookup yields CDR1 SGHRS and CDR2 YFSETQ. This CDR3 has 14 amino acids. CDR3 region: CASAPGTGGSPLHF. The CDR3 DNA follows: TGCGCCAGCGCCCCCGGGACAGGGGGCTCACCCCTCCACTTT.